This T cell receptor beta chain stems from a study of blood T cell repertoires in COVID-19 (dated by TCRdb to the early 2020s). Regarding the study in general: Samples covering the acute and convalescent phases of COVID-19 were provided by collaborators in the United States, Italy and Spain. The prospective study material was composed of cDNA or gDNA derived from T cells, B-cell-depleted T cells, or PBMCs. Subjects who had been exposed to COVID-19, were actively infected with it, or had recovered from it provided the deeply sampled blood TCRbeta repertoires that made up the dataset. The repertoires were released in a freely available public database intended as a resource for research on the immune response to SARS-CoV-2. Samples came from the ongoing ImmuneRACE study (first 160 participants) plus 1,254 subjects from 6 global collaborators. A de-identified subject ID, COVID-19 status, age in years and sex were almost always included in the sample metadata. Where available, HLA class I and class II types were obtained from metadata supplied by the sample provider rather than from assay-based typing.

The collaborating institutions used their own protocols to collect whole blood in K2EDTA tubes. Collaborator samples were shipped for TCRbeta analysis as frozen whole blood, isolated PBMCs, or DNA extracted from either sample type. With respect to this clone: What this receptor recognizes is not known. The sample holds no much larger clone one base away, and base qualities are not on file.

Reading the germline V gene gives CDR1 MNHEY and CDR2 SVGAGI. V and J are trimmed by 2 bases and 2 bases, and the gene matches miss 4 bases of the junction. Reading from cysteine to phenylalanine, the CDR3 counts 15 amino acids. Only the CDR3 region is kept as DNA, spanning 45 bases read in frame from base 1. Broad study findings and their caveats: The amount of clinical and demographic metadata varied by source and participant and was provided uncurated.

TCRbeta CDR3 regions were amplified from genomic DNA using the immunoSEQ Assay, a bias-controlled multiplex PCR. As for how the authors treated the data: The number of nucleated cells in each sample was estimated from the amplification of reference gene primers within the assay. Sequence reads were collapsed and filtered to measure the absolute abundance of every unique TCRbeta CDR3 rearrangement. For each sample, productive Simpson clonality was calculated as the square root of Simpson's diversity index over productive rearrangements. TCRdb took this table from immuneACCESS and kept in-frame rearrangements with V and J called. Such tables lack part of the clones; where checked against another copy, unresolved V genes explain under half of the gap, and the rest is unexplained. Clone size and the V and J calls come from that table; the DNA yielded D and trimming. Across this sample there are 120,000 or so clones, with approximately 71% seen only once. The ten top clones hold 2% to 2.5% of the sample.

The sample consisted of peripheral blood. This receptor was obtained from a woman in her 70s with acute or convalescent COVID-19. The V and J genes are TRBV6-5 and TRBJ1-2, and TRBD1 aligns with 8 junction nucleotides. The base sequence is TGTGCCAGCAGTTACCCGAACAGGGGGAACTATGGCTACACCTTC. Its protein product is CASSYPNRGNYGYTF.